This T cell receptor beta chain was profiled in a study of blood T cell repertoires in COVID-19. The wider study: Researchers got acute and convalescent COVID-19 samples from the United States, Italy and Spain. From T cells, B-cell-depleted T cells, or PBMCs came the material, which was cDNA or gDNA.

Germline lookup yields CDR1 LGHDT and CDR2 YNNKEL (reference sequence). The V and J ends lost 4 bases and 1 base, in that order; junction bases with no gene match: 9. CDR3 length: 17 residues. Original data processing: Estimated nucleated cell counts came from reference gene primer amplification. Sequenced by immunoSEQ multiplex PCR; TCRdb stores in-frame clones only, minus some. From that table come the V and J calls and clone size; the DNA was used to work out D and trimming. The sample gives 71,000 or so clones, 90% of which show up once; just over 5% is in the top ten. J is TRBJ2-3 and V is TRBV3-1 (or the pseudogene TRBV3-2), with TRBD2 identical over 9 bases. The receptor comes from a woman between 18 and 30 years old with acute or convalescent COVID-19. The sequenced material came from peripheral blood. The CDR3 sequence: CASSRILAGIGTDTQYF. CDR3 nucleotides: TGTGCCAGCAGCCGCATACTAGCGGGTATTGGCACAGATACGCAGTATTTT.